Listed below are T cell receptor beta chains from one sample, sequenced in a study of blood T cell repertoires in COVID-19. Data came from immunoSEQ multiplex PCR; TCRdb stores just in-frame clones and leaves some out. The sample yields about 200,000 clones, about 78% seen once. The sample comprised peripheral blood. These receptors all stem from a woman aged 65 to 85 with acute or convalescent COVID-19. Each CDR3 is given with its conserved first and last residue. Fields, in order: clone size, D gene, J gene, V gene, CDR3 protein, CDR3 DNA. A D gene is named only where the DNA matches it firmly. Not every row has a clone size; where given, it reads once, few, many or a size class.

>.|.|TRBJ2-3|TRBV2
CASSEKGAGFTDTQYF
TGTGCCAGCAGCGAGAAGGGGGCGGGGTTCACAGATACGCAGTATTTT
>.|.|TRBJ1-4|TRBV6-5
CASLQELNEKLFF
TGTGCCAGCTTACAGGAGCTTAATGAAAAACTGTTTTTT
>few|.|TRBJ2-1|TRBV7-9
CASSLRDTHNEQFF
TGTGCCAGCAGCCTACGGGACACCCACAATGAGCAGTTCTTC
>.|.|TRBJ2-3|TRBV9
CASSVEQLDTQYF
TGTGCCAGCAGCGTAGAACAGTTAGATACGCAGTATTTT
>.|TRBD2|TRBJ2-7|TRBV7-8
CASSPYLAGEPYEQYF
TGTGCCAGCAGTCCCTACCTAGCGGGAGAACCCTACGAGCAGTACTTC
>.|TRBD2|TRBJ2-3|TRBV30
CAWSVAGGSRTQYF
TGTGCCTGGAGTGTAGCGGGAGGCAGTCGTACGCAGTATTTT
>.|TRBD1|TRBJ1-3|TRBV5-1
CASSLVQGAAGNTIYF
TGCGCCAGCAGCTTGGTACAGGGGGCGGCGGGAAACACCATATATTTT
>few|.|TRBJ2-7|TRBV27
CASRMTGGLYEQYF
TGTGCCAGCAGGATGACAGGCGGATTATACGAGCAGTACTTC
>.|.|TRBJ2-5|TRBV3-1/TRBV3-2
CASSQLGIRTQYF
TGTGCCAGCAGCCAACTCGGGATTAGGACCCAGTACTTC
>many|.|TRBJ1-5|TRBV7-2
CASSLEAYSNQPQHF
TGTGCCAGCAGCTTAGAAGCTTATAGCAATCAGCCCCAGCATTTT
>.|TRBD1|TRBJ1-5|TRBV7-2
CASSLQGIGEPQHF
TGTGCCAGCAGTTTACAGGGGATTGGGGAGCCCCAGCATTTT
>.|.|TRBJ2-1|TRBV6-6
CASSDGTYNEQFF
TGTGCCAGTTCCGACGGGACCTACAATGAGCAGTTCTTC
>.|.|TRBJ2-5|TRBV28
CAAVTGRQETQYF
TGTGCCGCTGTTACAGGGAGACAAGAGACCCAGTACTTC